These T cell receptor beta chains were read from a single sample in a study of shared clonotypes between healthy human individuals. The repertoire was sequenced with immunoSEQ multiplex PCR; TCRdb's copy has only in-frame clones and lacks some. The table has about 2.1 million clones, about 92% seen once. Material for sequencing was naive CD8+ T cells from PBMCs. The receptors stem from a young man in good health. Some clones in this sample may be carry-over from other donors' samples. The CDR3 runs from the conserved cysteine through the conserved F or W. The order of the fields is clone size, V gene, J gene, D gene, CDR3 protein, CDR3 DNA. D genes are given only for firm matches. Clone size, where shown, is once, few, many, or a class for clones that have expanded.

size: .
V: TRBV7-9
J: TRBJ2-7
D: .
CDR3: CASSFYGEQYF
DNA: TGTGCCAGCAGCTTTTACGGGGAGCAGTACTTC

size: .
V: TRBV19
J: TRBJ1-2
D: .
CDR3: CASSPTPANYGYTF
DNA: TGTGCCAGTAGTCCGACACCAGCTAACTATGGCTACACCTTC

size: .
V: TRBV2
J: TRBJ1-1
D: .
CDR3: CASRGNTEAFF
DNA: TGTGCCAGCAGGGGGAACACTGAAGCTTTCTTT

size: .
V: TRBV4-1
J: TRBJ1-2
D: TRBD1
CDR3: CASSQELGTGLYYGYTF
DNA: TGCGCCAGCAGCCAAGAGCTCGGGACAGGACTTTACTATGGCTACACCTTC

size: .
V: TRBV6-5
J: TRBJ1-2
D: TRBD1
CDR3: CASSQDRVHGYTF
DNA: TGTGCCAGCAGCCAGGACAGGGTCCATGGCTACACCTTC

size: .
V: TRBV2
J: TRBJ2-7
D: TRBD2
CDR3: CASSDPVGGPYEQYF
DNA: TGTGCCAGCAGTGACCCGGTGGGAGGGCCCTACGAGCAGTACTTC

size: .
V: TRBV5-1
J: TRBJ1-2
D: TRBD1
CDR3: CASSVARDSRDGYTF
DNA: TGCGCCAGCAGCGTAGCCCGGGACAGCCGTGATGGCTACACCTTC

size: .
V: TRBV15
J: TRBJ2-6
D: .
CDR3: CATSRGNAFVSGANVLTF
DNA: TGTGCCACCAGCAGAGGCAATGCATTTGTTTCTGGGGCCAACGTCCTGACTTTC

size: .
V: TRBV5-1
J: TRBJ1-2
D: .
CDR3: CASSPEKKTGPYGYTF
DNA: TGCGCCAGCAGCCCCGAGAAGAAGACAGGTCCCTATGGCTACACCTTC

size: once
V: TRBV10-3
J: TRBJ1-3
D: .
CDR3: CAISEVGRSSGNTIYF
DNA: TGTGCCATCAGTGAGGTGGGACGAAGCTCTGGAAACACCATATATTTT

size: .
V: TRBV5-6
J: TRBJ2-1
D: .
CDR3: CASTPPWGAEQFF
DNA: TGTGCCAGCACCCCTCCTTGGGGGGCTGAGCAGTTCTTC

size: .
V: TRBV27
J: TRBJ1-2
D: .
CDR3: CASRPTGSYGYTF
DNA: TGTGCCAGCAGGCCAACGGGGAGCTATGGCTACACCTTC

size: .
V: TRBV28
J: TRBJ2-7
D: .
CDR3: CASWSRASYEQYF
DNA: TGTGCCTCCTGGAGCCGGGCGTCCTACGAGCAGTACTTC

size: .
V: TRBV7-3
J: TRBJ2-1
D: TRBD1
CDR3: CASRPGGRSDEQFF
DNA: TGTGCCAGCAGACCAGGGGGCAGGAGCGATGAGCAGTTCTTC

size: .
V: TRBV27
J: TRBJ2-3
D: TRBD2
CDR3: CASSLWGGTDTQYF
DNA: TGTGCCAGCAGTTTATGGGGGGGGACAGATACGCAGTATTTT

size: .
V: TRBV5-1
J: TRBJ2-7
D: .
CDR3: CASSLARGYEQYF
DNA: TGCGCCAGCAGCTTGGCCCGGGGCTACGAGCAGTACTTC

size: .
V: TRBV27
J: TRBJ2-7
D: .
CDR3: CASSTYGPRLANEQYF
DNA: TGTGCCAGCAGTACATATGGCCCTCGGCTAGCGAACGAGCAGTACTTC